The source of this TCR beta chain is a study of cytomegalovirus exposure and HLA in healthy donors. Whole-study findings and limits: Most TCR sequences were seen very rarely across donors, but some public TCRs occurred in many.

Germline-derived CDR1 and CDR2 are SGDLS and YYNGEE. This CDR3 has 14 amino acids. V was trimmed by 4 bases and J by 0 bases, leaving 11 bases between them. The PCR was carried out with 60 Vbeta primers and 13 Jbeta primers. Method: immunoSEQ multiplex PCR; TCRdb's copy keeps in-frame clones and lacks some. The sample consists of roughly 140,000 clones, over 70% of them appearing once. On this clone: Its antigen is unknown.

This sequence was found in a man aged 25 to 40 in good health and CMV-seropositive. This chain uses TRBV9 with TRBJ2-7; possible D gene TRBD1, 5 bases. Sequencing used PBMCs. The CDR3 bases are TGTGCCAGCAGCCCGAGAGACAGCTCCTACGAGCAGTACTTC. The encoded protein is CASSPRDSSYEQYF.